A single sample gave rise to the 22 T cell receptor beta chains below, sequenced in a study of radiation and T cells in renal cell carcinoma. Stated time point: blood 4 weeks post-SBRT, at nephrectomy. The treatment here: 15 Gy SBRT to primary tumor, nephrectomy 4 weeks later. Here immunoSEQ multiplex PCR was the method, and the copy in TCRdb shows in-frame clones only, minus some. The repertoire has about 170,000 clones, around 89% of them found once; the top ten carry approximately 10%. The sample here was blood, taken from a patient whose treatment included radiotherapy and nephrectomy. The origin of the receptors is a woman aged 45-60 years with renal cell carcinoma.

The V and J genes are TRBV5-1 and TRBJ1-5, with a weak D call TRBD1 (5 bases). Germline CDR1 reads SGHRS; CDR2 reads YFSETQ. The CDR3 contains 16 residues. V was shortened by 0 bases and J by 2 bases, with 12 bases between the two germline ends. The CDR3 sequence is CASSLGSGRGNQPQHF. The CDR3 nucleotides are TGCGCCAGCAGCTTGGGGTCAGGGAGGGGCAATCAGCCCCAGCATTTT.

This clone was counted once. The chain joins TRBV14 to TRBJ2-7; D is ambiguous. The CDR3 sequence is 13 residues long. Germline V gene sequence: CDR1 SGHDN, CDR2 FVKESK. The V end lost 0 bases, the J end lost 2 bases, and 5 bases lay between the germline ends. CDR3 coding DNA: TGTGCCAGCAGCCAAGACGCTGCCTACGAGCAGTACTTC. This codes for CASSQDAAYEQYF.

This chain uses TRBV10-3 with TRBJ2-3; D unresolved. The CDR3 has 14 residues. Germline CDR1 reads ENHRY; CDR2 reads SYGVKD. V lost 6 bases to trimming and J lost 0 bases, with 10 bases between them. In nucleotides, the CDR3 is TGTGCCATCAGCGCCCCGACTAGCACAGATACGCAGTATTTT. It yields the protein CAISAPTSTDTQYF.

The chain has TRBV6-1 and TRBJ2-1; unclear D gene. Germline V gene lookup returns CDR1 MNHNS and CDR2 SASEGT. The CDR3 contains 13 residues. V shed 3 bases and J shed 8 bases, with 11 bases lying between them. The CDR3 region is CASSEIRSDEQFF. The DNA for the CDR3 is TGTGCCAGCAGTGAGATCCGTAGTGATGAGCAGTTCTTC.

This chain connects TRBV18 to TRBJ2-3; the D gene is possibly TRBD1 (5 bases). Germline V gives CDR1 KGHSH, CDR2 LQKENI. CDR3 length equals 15 residues. Trimming took 6 bases from V and 2 from J, leaving 15 bases between them. The CDR3, as DNA: TGTGCCAGCTCCACCCGACAGCCCGACACAGATACGCAGTATTTT. It encodes CASSTRQPDTDTQYF.

This clone occurred once. This likely comes from a read error, as the CDR3 has no conserved phenylalanine or tryptophan at its end. The limits of the CDR3 on the DNA are not certain, so only TCRdb's listed CDR3 is given. The chain combines TRBV5-4 with TRBJ2-3; the listed D gene, TRBD2, was not tested against the DNA. Counting both end residues, the CDR3 totals 14 amino acids. Germline loops: CDR1 SGHNT, CDR2 YYREEE (reference sequence). The chain's CDR3 is CASSSKSVPGLAGL.

The count of this clone is one. The J gene is TRBJ2-7, the V gene TRBV5-1, with a possible D match to TRBD2 (5 bases). This CDR3 spans 13 amino acids. The germline V gene has CDR1 SGHRS and CDR2 YFSETQ. The V gene lost 3 bases and the J gene lost 1 base, with 8 bases spanning the gap. The chain's CDR3 is CASSSTGSYEQYF. The CDR3 DNA is TGCGCCAGCAGCTCGACGGGATCCTACGAGCAGTACTTC.

The gene calls are TRBV10-2 and TRBJ2-7; no clear D gene. The CDR3 covers 12 residues. The V end lost 6 bases, the J end lost 0 bases, and 6 bases lay between the germline ends. CDR1 is WSHSY and CDR2 is SAAADI in the germline V gene. CDR3 in amino acids: CASRSPSYEQYF. The CDR3 DNA sequence: TGCGCCAGCAGGAGCCCCTCCTACGAGCAGTACTTC.

The V gene is TRBV10-1, the J gene TRBJ2-7; 8 bases map to TRBD2. The CDR3 runs to 16 residues. The J segment lost 6 bases and the V segment lost 1 base, leaving 11 bases of the junction unmatched. Germline values: CDR1 WNHNN, CDR2 SYGVQD (reference sequence). This CDR3 reads CASSELERGLLAEQYF. CDR3 DNA sequence: TGCGCCAGCAGTGAGTTAGAGCGGGGGCTTCTTGCCGAGCAGTACTTC.

This chain uses TRBV6-5 with TRBJ1-1; weak D call: TRBD1 (6 bases). Germline V gene data show CDR1 as MNHEY and CDR2 as SVGAGI. V was trimmed by 2 bases and J by 6 bases, leaving 10 bases between them. CDR3 size: 13 residues. CDR3: CASSYGRGAEAFF. The CDR3 DNA is TGTGCCAGCAGTTACGGCAGGGGAGCTGAAGCTTTCTTT.

Remarks on this clone: Other DNA sequences from this sample encode an identical CDR3 as well. V usage is TRBV6-5 and J usage is TRBJ1-1, with D perhaps matching TRBD1 (5 bases). The ends were cut back, 3 bases at V and 4 bases at J, with 9 bases in the middle. The CDR3 covers 13 residues. CDR1 MNHEY and CDR2 SVGAGI come from the germline V gene. Written as DNA, the CDR3 is TGTGCCAGCAGTTATGCAAGGGGCACTGAAGCTTTCTTT. Translating it yields CASSYARGTEAFF.

This chain links TRBV7-6 with TRBJ1-5; D remains ambiguous. In germline, CDR1 is SGHVS, CDR2 FNYEAQ. V was pared by 5 bases and J by 2 bases, with 13 bases between. The CDR3 spans 15 residues. CDR3 in amino acids: CASSPIHGGNQPQHF. The CDR3 DNA reads as TGTGCCAGCAGCCCCATCCATGGGGGCAATCAGCCCCAGCATTTT.

The V and J genes are TRBV2 and TRBJ2-3; no reliable D call. Germline loops: CDR1 SNHLY, CDR2 FYNNEI. Trimming pared 2 bases from V and 9 bases from J, leaving 6 bases between. CDR3 length: 11 residues. The CDR3 DNA reads as TGTGCCAGCAGTGAATCATTAACGCAGTATTTT. Residues: CASSESLTQYF.

The J gene is TRBJ1-4, the V gene TRBV6-1; TRBD1 might be the D (5 bases). The V gene's germline CDR1 is MNHNS and CDR2 SASEGT. The CDR3 runs 14 residues. The V end lost 8 bases, the J end lost 10 bases, and 20 bases lay between the germline ends. CDR3 sequence: CASLTDGFGGKLFF. CDR3 in DNA: TGTGCCAGCTTGACGGACGGATTCGGGGGAAAACTGTTTTTT.

The rearrangement uses TRBV18 and TRBJ1-4; D perhaps matches TRBD1 (5 bases). Per the germline V gene, CDR1 is KGHSH and CDR2 is LQKENI. V was cut by 0 bases and J by 8 bases, with 10 bases left in between. This CDR3 spans 14 amino acids. CDR3 loop: CASSPPGQEEKLFF. CDR3 nucleotides: TGTGCCAGCTCACCACCGGGGCAGGAGGAAAAACTGTTTTTT.

V gene TRBV10-1 combines with J gene TRBJ1-5; D perhaps matches TRBD1 (6 bases). Germline V CDR1 and CDR2: WNHNN, SYGVQD (reference sequence). The CDR3 totals 16 residues. Trimming took 3 bases from V and 4 from J, leaving 16 bases between them. CDR3 nucleotides: TGCGCCAGCAGTGAAGGATCAGGGGTACGGAATCAGCCCCAGCATTTT. This sequence encodes CASSEGSGVRNQPQHF.

The chain combines TRBV9 with TRBJ2-1; TRBD2 agrees at 14 bases. CDR3 size: 16 residues. The V and J ends lost 3 bases and 10 bases, in that order; junction bases with no gene match: 9. Germline-derived CDR1 and CDR2 are SGDLS and YYNGEE. Here the CDR3 reads CASSETSGGVYWEQFF. CDR3 coding DNA: TGTGCCAGCAGCGAGACTAGCGGGGGGGTTTATTGGGAGCAGTTCTTC.

The chain is built from TRBV2 and TRBJ2-7; 13 bases fit TRBD2. J gave up 1 base and V 7 bases, and 4 bases lay outside the gene matches. This CDR3 region has 15 residues. The germline CDR1 and CDR2 sequences are SNHLY and FYNNEI. CDR3 protein: CASKTSGGPSYEQYF. DNA of the CDR3: TGTGCCAGCAAGACTAGCGGGGGGCCGTCCTACGAGCAGTACTTC.

This clone was counted only a few times. Other DNA sequences within the sample encode an identical CDR3. This chain uses TRBV19 with TRBJ2-7; TRBD2 matches 8 bases. Germline-derived CDR1 and CDR2 are LNHDA and SQIVND (reference sequence). This CDR3 has 14 residues. Losses at the gene ends were 3 bases for V and 2 bases for J; bases not matched to a gene: 3. The CDR3 here is CASSIQRGTYEQYF. The CDR3 region has the DNA TGTGCCAGTAGTATTCAGCGGGGGACCTACGAGCAGTACTTC.

V is TRBV19 and J is TRBJ2-7; D unresolved. The CDR3 spans 13 residues. V dropped 4 bases and J dropped 3 bases, with 10 bases sitting between them. CDR1 LNHDA and CDR2 SQIVND come from the germline V gene (reference sequence). CDR3 protein: CASSRPGFYEQYF. In DNA form, the CDR3 reads TGTGCCAGTAGTAGACCGGGTTTCTACGAGCAGTACTTC.

The genes are TRBV15 and TRBJ2-1; TRBD2 agrees at 9 bases. This CDR3 has 16 amino acids. Trimming at V came to 1 base and at J to 3 bases, leaving 4 bases not matched to a gene. CDR1 and CDR2 (germline): LNHNV, YYDKDF (reference sequence). The CDR3 spells CATSRAAGGLYNEQFF. The DNA for the CDR3 is TGTGCCACCAGCAGAGCCGCGGGGGGGCTCTACAATGAGCAGTTCTTC.

This clone showed up just once. The chain recombines TRBV5-5 with TRBJ1-5; D is unclear. The germline gives CDR1 SGHKS, CDR2 YYEKEE (reference sequence). Trimming cost V 2 bases and J 4 bases, with 10 bases left between them. This CDR3 region has 14 residues. The CDR3 reads CASSFRDQNQPQHF. CDR3 DNA sequence: TGTGCCAGCAGCTTCCGAGACCAAAATCAGCCCCAGCATTTT.